Presented here are 29 T cell receptor beta chains from one specimen sequenced in a study of cytomegalovirus exposure and HLA in healthy donors. Clones were sequenced by immunoSEQ multiplex PCR, and TCRdb holds only the in-frame ones, with some missing. The sample shows some 230,000 clones, around nine tenths of them seen only once. Sequenced: PBMCs. All receptors derive from a young woman in good health and CMV-seronegative.

This clone was seen a few times. The V call is TRBV7-9, the J call TRBJ1-5; D not resolved. The V and J ends lost 0 bases and 2 bases respectively, with 8 bases between them. The CDR3 has 15 residues. The germline V gene encodes CDR1 SEHNR and CDR2 FQNEAQ (reference sequence). CDR3 DNA: TGTGCCAGCAGCTTAGCCCTAGGTGGCAATCAGCCCCAGCATTTT. As protein: CASSLALGGNQPQHF.

V gene TRBV19 combines with J gene TRBJ1-2; TRBD1 agrees at 7 bases. Germline V gene lookup returns CDR1 LNHDA and CDR2 SQIVND (reference sequence). The CDR3 sequence is 15 residues long. V lost 7 bases, J lost 1 base, and 9 bases stayed unmatched. The CDR3 nucleotides read TGTGCCAGTACTACGGACAGGCGATTTAACTATGGCTACACCTTC. Amino acids: CASTTDRRFNYGYTF. The variable domain in full, completed from reference TRBV19 and TRBJ1-2, reads DGGITQSPKYLFRKEGQNVTLSCEQNLNHDAMYWYRQDPGQGLRLIYYSQIVNDFQKGDIAEGYSVSREKKESFPLTVTSAQKNPTAFYLCASTTDRRFNYGYTFGSGTRLTVV.

The chain is built from TRBV6-5 and TRBJ2-7; TRBD1 matches 8 bases. V shed 4 bases, J shed 1 base, and the junction held 6 bases outside the gene matches. The CDR3 totals 15 residues. Germline CDR1 MNHEY, CDR2 SVGAGI. The CDR3 spells CASSLGQGASYEQYF. The CDR3 DNA reads as TGTGCCAGCAGTTTAGGGCAGGGGGCATCCTACGAGCAGTACTTC.

V is TRBV29-1 and J is TRBJ1-2, with D uncertain. CDR3 size: 14 residues. CDR1 is SQVTM and CDR2 is ANQGSEA in the germline V gene. V was cut by 0 bases and J by 10 bases, with 18 bases left in between. CDR3 nucleotides: TGCAGCGTTGAAGATAGAGGGCAGCCCCAACCCTACACCTTC. Translation: CSVEDRGQPQPYTF.

The sample holds a few counts of this clone. The chain joins TRBV9 to TRBJ1-2; D is possibly TRBD1 (6 bases). This CDR3 is built from 13 residues. The V gene lost 2 bases and the J gene lost 8 bases, with 13 bases spanning the gap. Per the germline V gene, CDR1 is SGDLS and CDR2 is YYNGEE. DNA for the CDR3: TGTGCCAGCAGCGTGGGGCAGGGGCGCGGCTACACCTTC. As protein: CASSVGQGRGYTF.

This clone appeared once. CDR3: CASSPSEGSNTGELFF. The CDR3 DNA follows: TGTGCCAGCTCACCGTCCGAAGGGAGTAACACCGGGGAGCTGTTTTTT. The V call is TRBV18, the J call TRBJ2-2; D is perhaps TRBD2 (5 bases). The V gene lost 3 bases and the J gene lost 2 bases, with 13 bases spanning the gap. CDR1 and CDR2 from the germline V gene are KGHSH and LQKENI. CDR3 length equals 16 residues. Full variable domain (outside the CDR3, taken from reference TRBV18 and TRBJ2-2): NAGVMQNPRHLVRRRGQEARLRCSPMKGHSHVYWYRQLPEEGLKFMVYLQKENIIDESGMPKERFSAEFPKEGPSILRIQQVVRGDSAAYFCASSPSEGSNTGELFFGEGSRLTVL.

This chain joins TRBV2 and TRBJ1-2, with a tentative D call TRBD1 (6 bases). Germline-derived CDR1 and CDR2 are SNHLY and FYNNEI. The CDR3 contains 13 residues. Trimming took 6 bases from V and 2 from J, leaving 10 bases between them. CDR3 nucleotides: TGTGCCAGCAGGGGAACAGGGAACTATGGCTACACCTTC. The encoded protein is CASRGTGNYGYTF.

The chain is built from TRBV2 and TRBJ2-1; the match to TRBD1 covers 7 bases. V was clipped by 0 bases and J by 4 bases; unmatched bases: 15. The CDR3 extends over 19 amino acids. Germline CDR1 and CDR2: SNHLY and FYNNEI. The CDR3 nucleotides are TGTGCCAGCAGTGAAGCCCACGTCCTCGACAGGGCTTTTTACAATGAGCAGTTCTTC. The encoded protein is CASSEAHVLDRAFYNEQFF.

The table lists this clone with a count of one. The chain carries TRBV6-1 and TRBJ2-3, with 9 nucleotides matching TRBD2. CDR3 length equals 16 residues. Germline loops: CDR1 MNHNS, CDR2 SASEGT. The junction had 5 bases not matched to a gene; V was cut back by 2 bases and J by 2 bases. The CDR3 spells CASSEKAGGFTDTQYF. In DNA form, the CDR3 reads TGTGCCAGCAGTGAAAAAGCGGGAGGCTTCACAGATACGCAGTATTTT.

This clone was detected only a few times. CDR3 sequence: CASSQGGPYEQYF. The CDR3 DNA sequence: TGCGCCAGCAGCCAAGGGGGCCCCTACGAGCAGTACTTC. The gene calls are TRBV4-1 and TRBJ2-7; weak D call: TRBD1 (5 bases). Looked up from germline, CDR1 is MGHRA and CDR2 is YSYEKL. Trimming stripped 1 base from V and 2 bases from J, with 6 bases between. The CDR3 totals 13 residues.

Note on this clone: Other DNA sequences in the sample encode the same CDR3. The chain combines TRBV27 with TRBJ2-3; 7 nucleotides agree with TRBD2. This CDR3 has 11 residues. V lost 6 bases and J lost 6; bases outside the gene matches: 0. Germline V gene data show CDR1 as MNHEY and CDR2 as SMNVEV (reference sequence). The CDR3, as DNA: TGTGCCAGCAGCGGGGGGGATACGCAGTATTTT. The encoded protein is CASSGGDTQYF.

The chain couples TRBV28 to TRBJ1-3, with 10 bases aligning to TRBD1. The CDR3 spans 14 residues. Germline CDR1 and CDR2: MDHEN and SYDVKM. With 8 bases clipped from V and 4 bases from J, the junction kept 5 bases outside the gene matches. In DNA, the CDR3 is TGTGCCAGCCGGGACAGGGGATCGGGAAACACCATATATTTT. Translation gives CASRDRGSGNTIYF.

This clone was seen just once. This chain joins TRBV12-1 and TRBJ2-2; TRBD2 reflects the table's D call only, with no check against the DNA. TRBV12-1 is a listed pseudogene. The CDR3 runs 21 residues. CDR3 in amino acids: CASSGQRGSGRARYGTGELFF. In nucleotides, the CDR3 is TGTGCCAGCAGCGGCCAACGGGGAAGCGGGAGGGCCAGGTATGGCACCGGGGAGCTGTTTTTT.

This clone appeared once. This chain uses TRBV6-5 with TRBJ1-5; 9 bases are shared with TRBD1. Trimming at V came to 5 bases and at J to 6 bases, leaving 8 bases not matched to a gene. The CDR3 runs to 15 residues. Germline assignment: CDR1 MNHEY and CDR2 SVGAGI. CDR3 protein: CASSPGQGSGQPQHF. In nucleotides, the CDR3 is TGTGCCAGCAGTCCGGGACAGGGATCGGGTCAGCCCCAGCATTTT.

This clone was counted once. The chain couples TRBV6-7 to TRBJ2-2; TRBD2 agrees at 16 bases. TRBV6-7 counts as an open reading frame of uncertain function. Trimming cost V 2 bases and J 6 bases; bases outside gene matches: 12. This CDR3 spans 20 amino acids. The CDR3 DNA reads as TGTGCCAGCAGTTACCGCGCCGGGACTAGCGGGAGGGGGAATGCCGGGGAGCTGTTTTTT. This gives the protein CASSYRAGTSGRGNAGELFF.

This chain uses TRBV4-1 with TRBJ2-1; D gene ambiguous. With 4 bases removed from V and 0 bases from J, the gap between germline ends came to 10 bases. The CDR3 sequence is 15 residues long. CDR1 and CDR2 (germline): MGHRA, YSYEKL. The chain's CDR3 is CASSRDLSSYNEQFF. CDR3 DNA sequence: TGCGCCAGCAGCCGAGACCTGAGCTCCTACAATGAGCAGTTCTTC.

CDR3 DNA: TGTGCCAGCAGCTTCAGACAGGCCGGCCCCTATGGCTACACCTTC. Its protein is CASSFRQAGPYGYTF. The gene calls are TRBV5-6 and TRBJ1-2; TRBD1 might be the D (6 bases). With 2 bases removed from V and 4 bases from J, the gap between germline ends came to 15 bases. Germline values: CDR1 SGHDT, CDR2 YYEEEE. The CDR3 covers 15 residues. The complete variable domain, with remaining parts taken from reference TRBV5-6 and TRBJ1-2, reads DAGVTQSPTHLIKTRGQQVTLRCSPKSGHDTVSWYQQALGQGPQFIFQYYEEEERQRGNFPDRFSGHQFPNYSSELNVNALLLGDSALYLCASSFRQAGPYGYTFGSGTRLTVV.

The chain couples TRBV30 to TRBJ1-4; no definite D call. V gave up 3 bases and J gave up 8 bases, with 13 bases separating them. Per germline, CDR1 GTSNPN and CDR2 SVGIG (reference sequence). The CDR3 has 13 residues. CDR3 nucleotides: TGTGCCTGGAGGCCCCCGAATGAGGAAAAACTGTTTTTT. It encodes CAWRPPNEEKLFF.

J is TRBJ2-1 and V is TRBV7-9; D gene ambiguous. This CDR3 region has 11 residues. V was cut by 5 bases and J by 9 bases, with 8 bases left in between. Germline values: CDR1 SEHNR, CDR2 FQNEAQ (reference sequence). CDR3 nucleotides: TGTGCCAGCAGCCCCCTAAGTGAGCAGTTCTTC. As protein: CASSPLSEQFF.

This chain connects TRBV30 to TRBJ2-3; TRBD2 aligns across 9 bases. This CDR3 spans 16 amino acids. Germline V gives CDR1 GTSNPN, CDR2 SVGIG (reference sequence). V lost 2 bases to trimming and J lost 2 bases; unmatched junction nucleotides: 8. The CDR3, as DNA: TGTGCCTGGAGTCGTTTGGCGGGAGGGAACACAGATACGCAGTATTTT. Protein sequence: CAWSRLAGGNTDTQYF. Looking up the rest from reference TRBV30 and TRBJ2-3 gives the full variable domain: SQTIHQWPATLVQPVGSPLSLECTVEGTSNPNLYWYRQAAGRGLQLLFYSVGIGQISSEVPQNLSASRPQDRQFILSSKKLLLSDSGFYLCAWSRLAGGNTDTQYFGPGTRLTVL.

This clone is a singleton in its sample. J is TRBJ2-7 and V is TRBV5-1; TRBD2 agrees at 10 bases. The CDR3 totals 15 residues. CDR1 SGHRS and CDR2 YFSETQ come from the germline V gene. V trimming: 6 bases; J trimming: 0 bases; junction bases outside the gene matches: 6. CDR3 amino acids: CASKPGLADSYEQYF. The CDR3 DNA follows: TGCGCCAGCAAACCCGGACTAGCGGACTCCTACGAGCAGTACTTC.

The chain uses TRBV30 and TRBJ2-7, with D perhaps matching TRBD2 (5 bases). The germline V gene encodes CDR1 GTSNPN and CDR2 SVGIG (reference sequence). V dropped 0 bases and J dropped 3 bases, with 15 bases sitting between them. The CDR3 is 15 residues long. CDR3 nucleotide sequence: TGTGCCTGGAGTGTTCCCTCCCTGACTAACTACGAGCAGTACTTC. It encodes CAWSVPSLTNYEQYF.

This chain uses TRBV6-6 with TRBJ2-7, with 10 bases that match TRBD1. V lost 3 bases to trimming and J lost 2 bases; unmatched junction nucleotides: 4. The CDR3 consists of 15 residues. The germline V gene encodes CDR1 MNHNY and CDR2 SVGAGI (reference sequence). The CDR3 sequence: CASSYSTGGAYEQYF. The CDR3 nucleotides read TGTGCCAGCAGTTATTCGACAGGGGGCGCCTACGAGCAGTACTTC.

In this sample, this clone turned up once. The J gene is TRBJ1-1, the V gene TRBV19; 9 positions match TRBD1. Germline loops: CDR1 LNHDA, CDR2 SQIVND (reference sequence). CDR3 size: 13 residues. V shed 8 bases and J 5 bases; nucleotides not matched to a gene: 6. CDR3 loop: CASLGQGRTEAFF. DNA of the CDR3: TGTGCCAGTTTGGGACAGGGAAGAACTGAAGCTTTCTTT.

The chain couples TRBV27 to TRBJ2-1; 7 bases agree with TRBD2. The CDR3 totals 17 residues. Germline lookup yields CDR1 MNHEY and CDR2 SMNVEV (reference sequence). The J segment lost 4 bases and the V segment lost 2 bases, leaving 11 bases of the junction unmatched. The CDR3 loop is CASSLLPGGSGYNEQFF. The DNA for the CDR3 is TGTGCCAGCAGTTTACTCCCCGGGGGTAGCGGGTACAATGAGCAGTTCTTC.

The V gene is TRBV18, the J gene TRBJ2-1; D not resolved. V dropped 6 bases and J dropped 2 bases, with 14 bases sitting between them. In germline, CDR1 is KGHSH, CDR2 LQKENI. The CDR3 loop spans 15 amino acids. CDR3 loop: CASSPRFIPYNEQFF. The CDR3 bases are TGTGCCAGCTCGCCTAGGTTTATACCCTACAATGAGCAGTTCTTC.

This chain joins TRBV10-3 and TRBJ1-4, with 11 bases identical to TRBD1. Germline V lookup: CDR1 ENHRY, CDR2 SYGVKD. The CDR3 runs to 15 residues. The J segment lost 2 bases and the V segment lost 7 bases, leaving 3 bases of the junction unmatched. The CDR3 spells CAIIRTGGTNEKLFF. The CDR3 DNA is TGTGCCATCATCCGGACAGGGGGCACTAATGAAAAACTGTTTTTT.

This chain links TRBV7-9 with TRBJ2-7, with D possibly matching TRBD2 (6 bases). The V gene's germline CDR1 is SEHNR and CDR2 FQNEAQ (reference sequence). The CDR3 contains 13 residues. V lost 4 bases, J lost 3 bases, and 10 bases lay in between. The CDR3 here is CASSWDSFYEQYF. The CDR3 DNA reads as TGTGCCAGCAGCTGGGACTCATTCTACGAGCAGTACTTC. The whole variable domain, remainder taken from reference TRBV7-9 and TRBJ2-7, is DTGVSQNPRHKITKRGQNVTFRCDPISEHNRLYWYRQTLGQGPEFLTYFQNEAQLEKSRLLSDRFSAERPKGSFSTLEIQRTEQGDSAMYLCASSWDSFYEQYFGPGTRLTVT.

The chain has TRBV25-1 and TRBJ2-2, with D perhaps TRBD1 (6 bases). Germline V CDR1 and CDR2: MGHDK, SYGVNS. The CDR3 is 14 residues long. V lost 6 bases and J lost 3, with 11 bases in between. The CDR3 loop reads CASSPGVDTGELFF. The CDR3 DNA reads TGTGCCAGCAGCCCAGGGGTTGACACCGGGGAGCTGTTTTTT.